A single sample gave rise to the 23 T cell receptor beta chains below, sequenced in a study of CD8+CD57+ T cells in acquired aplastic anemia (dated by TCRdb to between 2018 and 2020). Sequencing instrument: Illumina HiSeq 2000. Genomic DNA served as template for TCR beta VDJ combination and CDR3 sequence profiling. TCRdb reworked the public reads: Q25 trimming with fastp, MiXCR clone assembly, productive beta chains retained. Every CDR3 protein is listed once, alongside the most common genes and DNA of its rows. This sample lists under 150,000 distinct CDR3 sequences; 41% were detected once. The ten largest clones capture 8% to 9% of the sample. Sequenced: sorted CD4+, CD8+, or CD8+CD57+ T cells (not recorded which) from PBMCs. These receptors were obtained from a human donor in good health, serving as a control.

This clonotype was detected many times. The CDR3 DNA sequence: TGCGCCAGCAGCACCTCCCCGGGAGCTGGGGGGGAGACCCAGTACTTC. Translated, it gives CASSTSPGAGGETQYF. V and J are TRBV5-1 and TRBJ2-5, with a tentative D call TRBD2 (6 bases). With 4 bases removed from V and 5 bases from J, the gap between germline ends came to 21 bases. This CDR3 spans 16 amino acids. Germline V gene sequence: CDR1 SGHRS, CDR2 YFSETQ.

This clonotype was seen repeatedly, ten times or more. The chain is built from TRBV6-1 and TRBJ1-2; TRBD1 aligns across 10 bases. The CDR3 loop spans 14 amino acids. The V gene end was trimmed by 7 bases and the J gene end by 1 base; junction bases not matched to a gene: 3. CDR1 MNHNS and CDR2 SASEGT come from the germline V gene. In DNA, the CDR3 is TGTGCCAGCACCGGACAGGGGGTTAACTATGGCTACACCTTC. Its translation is CASTGQGVNYGYTF.

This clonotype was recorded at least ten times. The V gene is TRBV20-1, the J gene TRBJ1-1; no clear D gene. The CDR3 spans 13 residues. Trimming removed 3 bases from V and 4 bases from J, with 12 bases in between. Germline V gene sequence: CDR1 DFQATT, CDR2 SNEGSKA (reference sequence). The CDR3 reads CSARDGLPTEAFF. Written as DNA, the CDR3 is TGCAGTGCTAGGGATGGGCTGCCCACTGAAGCTTTCTTT.

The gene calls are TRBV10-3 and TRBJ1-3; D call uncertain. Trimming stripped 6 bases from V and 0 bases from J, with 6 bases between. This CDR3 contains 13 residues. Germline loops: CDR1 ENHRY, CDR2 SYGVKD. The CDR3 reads CAIRQASGNTIYF. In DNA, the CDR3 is TGTGCCATCAGGCAGGCCTCTGGAAACACCATATATTTT.

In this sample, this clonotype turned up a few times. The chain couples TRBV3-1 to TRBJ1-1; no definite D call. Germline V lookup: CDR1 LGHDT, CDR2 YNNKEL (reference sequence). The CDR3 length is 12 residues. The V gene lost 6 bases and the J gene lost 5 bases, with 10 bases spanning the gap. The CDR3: CASSLGETEAFF. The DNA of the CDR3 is TGTGCCAGCAGTCTCGGGGAGACTGAAGCTTTCTTT.

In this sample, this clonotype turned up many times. The CDR3: CASSYAGGWEQYF. In DNA form, the CDR3 reads TGTGCCAGCAGTTACGCAGGGGGTTGGGAGCAGTACTTC. The rearrangement uses TRBV6-5 and TRBJ2-7, with 7 positions matching TRBD1. CDR1 is MNHEY, CDR2 SVGAGI, per germline. The V and J ends lost 2 bases and 7 bases, in that order; junction bases with no gene match: 5. The CDR3 length is 13 residues.

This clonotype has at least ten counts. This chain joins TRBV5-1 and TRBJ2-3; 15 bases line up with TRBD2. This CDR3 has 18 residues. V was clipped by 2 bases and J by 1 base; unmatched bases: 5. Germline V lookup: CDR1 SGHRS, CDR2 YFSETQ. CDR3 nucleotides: TGCGCCAGCAGCTTCGGACTAGCGGGGGGGTTTGGCACAGATACGCAGTATTTT. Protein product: CASSFGLAGGFGTDTQYF.

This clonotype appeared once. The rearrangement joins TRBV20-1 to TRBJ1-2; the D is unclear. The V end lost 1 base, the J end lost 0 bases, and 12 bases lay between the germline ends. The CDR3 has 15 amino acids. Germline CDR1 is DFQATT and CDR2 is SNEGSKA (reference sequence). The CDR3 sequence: CSARGHTATNYGYTF. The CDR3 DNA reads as TGCAGTGCTAGAGGCCATACAGCGACTAACTATGGCTACACCTTC.

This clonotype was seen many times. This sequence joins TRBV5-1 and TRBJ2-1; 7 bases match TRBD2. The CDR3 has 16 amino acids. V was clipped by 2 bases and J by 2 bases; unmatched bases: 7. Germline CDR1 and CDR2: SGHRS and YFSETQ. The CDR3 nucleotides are TGCGCCAGCAGCTTACTAGCGCTAGCTCCCTACAATGAGCAGTTCTTC. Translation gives CASSLLALAPYNEQFF.

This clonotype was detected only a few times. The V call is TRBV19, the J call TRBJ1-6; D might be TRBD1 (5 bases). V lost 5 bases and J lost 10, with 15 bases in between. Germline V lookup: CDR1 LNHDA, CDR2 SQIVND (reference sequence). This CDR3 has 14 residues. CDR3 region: CASSPAPAGSPLHF. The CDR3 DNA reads TGTGCCAGTAGTCCAGCCCCGGCAGGGTCACCCCTCCACTTT.

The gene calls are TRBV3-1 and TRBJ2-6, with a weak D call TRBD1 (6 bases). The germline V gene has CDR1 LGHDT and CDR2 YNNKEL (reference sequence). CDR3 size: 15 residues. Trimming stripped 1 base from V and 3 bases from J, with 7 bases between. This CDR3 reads CASSQARGGANVLTF. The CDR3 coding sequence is TGTGCCAGCAGCCAAGCCAGGGGTGGGGCCAACGTCCTGACTTTC.

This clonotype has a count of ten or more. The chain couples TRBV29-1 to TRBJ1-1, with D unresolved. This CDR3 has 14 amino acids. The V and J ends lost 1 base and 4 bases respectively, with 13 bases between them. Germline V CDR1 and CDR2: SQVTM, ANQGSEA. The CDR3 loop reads CSVEGLREGTEAFF. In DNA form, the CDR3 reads TGCAGCGTTGAAGGCCTTCGGGAGGGCACTGAAGCTTTCTTT.

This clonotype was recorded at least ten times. CDR3: CASSYSNSPRADTQYF. For the CDR3, the DNA is TGTGCCAGCAGTTACTCGAACAGCCCGAGGGCAGATACGCAGTATTTT. The chain is built from TRBV6-2 or TRBV6-3 and TRBJ2-3, with D maybe TRBD2 (5 bases). The CDR3 consists of 16 residues. Germline assignment: CDR1 MNHEY and CDR2 SVGEGT. V gave up 0 bases and J gave up 4 bases, with 14 bases separating them.

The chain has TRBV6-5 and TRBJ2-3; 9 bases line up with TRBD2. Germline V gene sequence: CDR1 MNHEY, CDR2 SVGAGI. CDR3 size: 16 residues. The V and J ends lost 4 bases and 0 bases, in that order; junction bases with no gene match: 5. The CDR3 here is CASSSPSGKSTDTQYF. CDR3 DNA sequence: TGTGCCAGCAGTTCCCCTAGCGGGAAAAGCACAGATACGCAGTATTTT.

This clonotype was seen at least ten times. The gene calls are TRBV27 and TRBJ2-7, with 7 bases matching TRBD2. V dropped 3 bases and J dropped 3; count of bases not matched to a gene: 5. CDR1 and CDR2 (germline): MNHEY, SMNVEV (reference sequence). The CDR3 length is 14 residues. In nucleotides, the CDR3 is TGTGCCAGCAGTTTGCGGGGAGGGCTCTACGAGCAGTACTTC. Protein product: CASSLRGGLYEQYF.

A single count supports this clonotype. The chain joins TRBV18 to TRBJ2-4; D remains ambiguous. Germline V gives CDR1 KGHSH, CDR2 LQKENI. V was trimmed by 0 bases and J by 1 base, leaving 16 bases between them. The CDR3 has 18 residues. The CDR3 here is CASSPPVGTPAAKNIQYF. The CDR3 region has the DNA TGTGCCAGCTCACCACCGGTGGGCACTCCCGCGGCCAAAAACATTCAGTACTTC.

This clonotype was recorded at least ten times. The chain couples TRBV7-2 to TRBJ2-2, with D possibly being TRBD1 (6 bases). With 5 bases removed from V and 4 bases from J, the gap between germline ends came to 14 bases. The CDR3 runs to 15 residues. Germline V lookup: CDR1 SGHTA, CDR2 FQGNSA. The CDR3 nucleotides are TGTGCCAGCAGCGTCCAGGGGCGGGTCACCGGGGAGCTGTTTTTT. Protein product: CASSVQGRVTGELFF. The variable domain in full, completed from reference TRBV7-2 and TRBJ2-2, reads GAGVSQSPSNKVTEKGKDVELRCDPISGHTALYWYRQSLGQGLEFLIYFQGNSAPDKSGLPSDRFSAERTGGSVSTLTIQRTQQEDSAVYLCASSVQGRVTGELFFGEGSRLTVL.

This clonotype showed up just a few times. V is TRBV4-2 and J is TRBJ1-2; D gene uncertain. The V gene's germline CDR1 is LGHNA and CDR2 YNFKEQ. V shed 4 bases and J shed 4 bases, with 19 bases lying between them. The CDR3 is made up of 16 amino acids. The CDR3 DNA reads TGTGCCAGCAGCCCCGACGGTCGGAGTGAAATCTATGGCTACACCTTC. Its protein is CASSPDGRSEIYGYTF.

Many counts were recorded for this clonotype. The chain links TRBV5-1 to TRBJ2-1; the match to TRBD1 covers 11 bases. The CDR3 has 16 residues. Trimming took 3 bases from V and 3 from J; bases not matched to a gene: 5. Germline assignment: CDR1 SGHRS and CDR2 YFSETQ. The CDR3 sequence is CASSSLGQGVYNEQFF. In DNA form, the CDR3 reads TGCGCCAGCAGCTCTCTGGGACAGGGGGTCTACAATGAGCAGTTCTTC.

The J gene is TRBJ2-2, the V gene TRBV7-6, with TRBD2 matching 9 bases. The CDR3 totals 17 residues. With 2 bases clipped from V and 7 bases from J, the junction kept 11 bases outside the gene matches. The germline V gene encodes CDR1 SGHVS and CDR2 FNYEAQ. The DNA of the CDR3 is TGTGCCAGCAGCTTATTCAGCGGGAGGCCCGCCAGCGGGGAGCTGTTTTTT. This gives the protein CASSLFSGRPASGELFF.

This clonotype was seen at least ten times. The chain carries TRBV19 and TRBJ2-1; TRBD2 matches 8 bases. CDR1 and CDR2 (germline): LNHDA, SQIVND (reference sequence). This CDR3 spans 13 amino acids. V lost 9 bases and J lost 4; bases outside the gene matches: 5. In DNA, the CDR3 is TGTGCCAGCAACGGGAGGGGTTACAATGAGCAGTTCTTC. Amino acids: CASNGRGYNEQFF.

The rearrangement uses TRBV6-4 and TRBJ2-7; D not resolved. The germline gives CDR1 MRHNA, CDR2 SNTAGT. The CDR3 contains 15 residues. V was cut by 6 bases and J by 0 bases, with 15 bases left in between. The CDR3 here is CASREWSVSSYEQYV. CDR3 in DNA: TGTGCCAGCAGGGAATGGTCCGTTAGCTCCTACGAGCAGTACGTC.

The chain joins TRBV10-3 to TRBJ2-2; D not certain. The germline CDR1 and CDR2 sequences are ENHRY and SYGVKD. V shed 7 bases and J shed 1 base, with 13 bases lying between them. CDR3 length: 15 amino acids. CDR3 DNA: TGTGCCATCAAAGGGCTAGACTTGAACACCGGGGAGCTGTTTTTT. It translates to CAIKGLDLNTGELFF.